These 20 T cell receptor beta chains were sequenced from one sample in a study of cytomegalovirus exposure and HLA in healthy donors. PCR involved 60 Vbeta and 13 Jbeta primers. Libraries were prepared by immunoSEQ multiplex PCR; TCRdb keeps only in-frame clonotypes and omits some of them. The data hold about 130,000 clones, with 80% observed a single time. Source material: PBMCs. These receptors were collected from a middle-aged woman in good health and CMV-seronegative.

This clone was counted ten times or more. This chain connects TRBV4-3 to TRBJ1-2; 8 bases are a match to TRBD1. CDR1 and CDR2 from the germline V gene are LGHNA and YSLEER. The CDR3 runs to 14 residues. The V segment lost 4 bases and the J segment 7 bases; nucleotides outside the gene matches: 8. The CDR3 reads CASSLGQEVPGYTF. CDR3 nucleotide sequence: TGCGCCAGCAGCCTGGGACAGGAGGTGCCTGGCTACACCTTC.

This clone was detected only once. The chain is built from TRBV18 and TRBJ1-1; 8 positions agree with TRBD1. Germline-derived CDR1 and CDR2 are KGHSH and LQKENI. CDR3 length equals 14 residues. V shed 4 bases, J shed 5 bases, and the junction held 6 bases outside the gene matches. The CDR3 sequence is CASSLSQGATEAFF. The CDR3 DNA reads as TGTGCCAGCTCACTGTCGCAGGGGGCTACTGAAGCTTTCTTT.

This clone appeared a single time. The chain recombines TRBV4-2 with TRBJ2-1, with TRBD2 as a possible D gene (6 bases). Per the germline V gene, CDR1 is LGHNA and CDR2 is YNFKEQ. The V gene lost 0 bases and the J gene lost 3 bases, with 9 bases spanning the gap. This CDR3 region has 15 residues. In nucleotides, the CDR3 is TGTGCCAGCAGCCAAGAGCCTAGCGTCTACAATGAGCAGTTCTTC. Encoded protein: CASSQEPSVYNEQFF.

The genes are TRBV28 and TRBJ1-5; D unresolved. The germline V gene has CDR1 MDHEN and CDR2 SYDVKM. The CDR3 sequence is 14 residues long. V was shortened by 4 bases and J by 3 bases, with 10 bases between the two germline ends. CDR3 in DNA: TGTGCCAGCAGTTATGGCGGGCCCAATCAGCCCCAGCATTTT. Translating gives CASSYGGPNQPQHF. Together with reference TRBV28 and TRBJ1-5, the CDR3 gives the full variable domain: DVKVTQSSRYLVKRTGEKVFLECVQDMDHENMFWYRQDPGLGLRLIYFSYDVKMKEKGDIPEGYSVSREKKERFSLILESASTNQTSMYLCASSYGGPNQPQHFGDGTRLSIL.

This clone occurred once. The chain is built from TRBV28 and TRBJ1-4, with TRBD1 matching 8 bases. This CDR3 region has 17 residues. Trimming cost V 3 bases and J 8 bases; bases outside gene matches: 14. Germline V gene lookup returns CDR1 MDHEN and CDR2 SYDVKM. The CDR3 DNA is TGTGCCAGCAGTTTTCAGTCTTGGCAGGGGGCAGGGGAAAAACTGTTTTTT. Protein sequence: CASSFQSWQGAGEKLFF.

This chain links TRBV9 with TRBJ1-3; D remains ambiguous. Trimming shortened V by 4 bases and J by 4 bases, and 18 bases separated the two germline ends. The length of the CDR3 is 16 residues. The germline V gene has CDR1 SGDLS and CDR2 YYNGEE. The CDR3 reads CASSPQGRAWGNTIYF. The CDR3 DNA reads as TGTGCCAGCAGCCCCCAAGGGAGGGCGTGGGGAAACACCATATATTTT.

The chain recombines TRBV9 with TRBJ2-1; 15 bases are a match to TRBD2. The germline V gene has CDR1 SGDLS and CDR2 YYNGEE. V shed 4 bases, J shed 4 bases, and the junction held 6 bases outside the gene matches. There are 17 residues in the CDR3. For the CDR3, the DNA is TGTGCCAGCAGCCTAGGGACTAGCGGGGGGCGGTACAATGAGCAGTTCTTC. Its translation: CASSLGTSGGRYNEQFF.

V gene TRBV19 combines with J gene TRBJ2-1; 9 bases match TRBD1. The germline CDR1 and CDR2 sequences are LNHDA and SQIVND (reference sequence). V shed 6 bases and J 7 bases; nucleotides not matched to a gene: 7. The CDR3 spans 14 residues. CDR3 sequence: CASRLGTGNNEQFF. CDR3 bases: TGTGCCAGTAGACTCGGGACAGGGAATAATGAGCAGTTCTTC.

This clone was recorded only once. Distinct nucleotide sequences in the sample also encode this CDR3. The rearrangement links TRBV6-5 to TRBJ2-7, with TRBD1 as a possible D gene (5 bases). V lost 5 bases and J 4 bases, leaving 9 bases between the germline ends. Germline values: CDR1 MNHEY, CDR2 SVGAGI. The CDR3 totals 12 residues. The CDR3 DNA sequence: TGTGCCAGCAGTAGAACAGGATACGAGCAGTACTTC. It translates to CASSRTGYEQYF.

The CDR3 DNA follows: TGCGCCAGCAGCCAAGATAGCCAGAGCTCCTACAATGAGCAGTTCTTC. It translates to CASSQDSQSSYNEQFF. This chain links TRBV4-1 with TRBJ2-1; D is unresolved. V gave up 0 bases and J gave up 0 bases, with 9 bases separating them. Germline V lookup: CDR1 MGHRA, CDR2 YSYEKL. This CDR3 comprises 16 residues.

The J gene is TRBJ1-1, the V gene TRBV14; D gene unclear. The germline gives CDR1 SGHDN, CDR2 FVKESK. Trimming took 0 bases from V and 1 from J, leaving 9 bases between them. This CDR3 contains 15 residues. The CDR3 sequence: CASSQDSGWNTEAFF. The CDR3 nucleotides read TGTGCCAGCAGCCAAGATTCGGGATGGAACACTGAAGCTTTCTTT.

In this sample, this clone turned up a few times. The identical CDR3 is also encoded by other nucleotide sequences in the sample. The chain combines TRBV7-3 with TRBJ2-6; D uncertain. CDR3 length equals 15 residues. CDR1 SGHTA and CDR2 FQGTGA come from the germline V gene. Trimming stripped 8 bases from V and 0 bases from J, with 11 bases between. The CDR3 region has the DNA TGTGCCAGCTCACTTCGTGGCTCTGGGGCCAACGTCCTGACTTTC. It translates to CASSLRGSGANVLTF.

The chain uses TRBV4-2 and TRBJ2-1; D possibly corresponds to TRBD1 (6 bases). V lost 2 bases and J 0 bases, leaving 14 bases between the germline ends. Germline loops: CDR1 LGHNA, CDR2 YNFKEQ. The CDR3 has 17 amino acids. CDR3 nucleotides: TGTGCCAGCAGCCAAACCTCAAGGGGGAGCTCCTACAATGAGCAGTTCTTC. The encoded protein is CASSQTSRGSSYNEQFF.

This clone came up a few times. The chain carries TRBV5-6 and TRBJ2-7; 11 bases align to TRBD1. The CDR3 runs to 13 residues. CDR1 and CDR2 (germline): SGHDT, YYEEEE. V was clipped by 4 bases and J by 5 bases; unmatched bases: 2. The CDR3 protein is CASSGQGANEQYF. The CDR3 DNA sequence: TGTGCCAGCAGCGGACAGGGGGCGAACGAGCAGTACTTC. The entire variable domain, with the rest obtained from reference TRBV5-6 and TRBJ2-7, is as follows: DAGVTQSPTHLIKTRGQQVTLRCSPKSGHDTVSWYQQALGQGPQFIFQYYEEEERQRGNFPDRFSGHQFPNYSSELNVNALLLGDSALYLCASSGQGANEQYFGPGTRLTVT.

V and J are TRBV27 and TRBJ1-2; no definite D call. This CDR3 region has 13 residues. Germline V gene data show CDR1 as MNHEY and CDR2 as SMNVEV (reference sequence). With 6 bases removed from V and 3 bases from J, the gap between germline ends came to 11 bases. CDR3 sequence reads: CASRQTADYGYTF. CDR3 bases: TGTGCCAGCAGGCAAACTGCGGACTATGGCTACACCTTC.

The CDR3, as DNA: TGTGCCAGCAGACCCAGCCGGGACAGGGGGAAGACTGAAGCTTTCTTT. The encoded protein is CASRPSRDRGKTEAFF. V usage is TRBV28 and J usage is TRBJ1-1, with 11 bases matching TRBD1. Germline CDR1 reads MDHEN; CDR2 reads SYDVKM. This CDR3 contains 16 residues. With 6 bases clipped from V and 5 bases from J, the junction kept 11 bases outside the gene matches.

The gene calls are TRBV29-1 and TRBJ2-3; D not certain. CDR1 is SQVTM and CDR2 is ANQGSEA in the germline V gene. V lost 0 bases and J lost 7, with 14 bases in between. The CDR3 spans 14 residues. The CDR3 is CSVEDLAPQNTQYF. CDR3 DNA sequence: TGCAGCGTTGAAGATCTCGCCCCCCAGAATACGCAGTATTTT.

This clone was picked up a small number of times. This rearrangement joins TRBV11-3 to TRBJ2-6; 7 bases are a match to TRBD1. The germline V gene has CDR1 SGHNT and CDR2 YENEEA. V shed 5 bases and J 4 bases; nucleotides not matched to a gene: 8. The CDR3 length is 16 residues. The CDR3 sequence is CASSPRQGAGANVLTF. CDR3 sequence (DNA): TGTGCCAGCAGCCCCCGACAGGGCGCGGGGGCCAACGTCCTGACTTTC.

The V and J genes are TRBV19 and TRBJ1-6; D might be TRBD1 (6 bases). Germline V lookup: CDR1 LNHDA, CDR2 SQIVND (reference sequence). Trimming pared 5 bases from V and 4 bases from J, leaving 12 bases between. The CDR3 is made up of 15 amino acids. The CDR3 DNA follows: TGTGCCAGTAGTTCCGGACAGATTTATAATTCACCCCTCCACTTT. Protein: CASSSGQIYNSPLHF. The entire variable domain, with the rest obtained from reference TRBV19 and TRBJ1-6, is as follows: DGGITQSPKYLFRKEGQNVTLSCEQNLNHDAMYWYRQDPGQGLRLIYYSQIVNDFQKGDIAEGYSVSREKKESFPLTVTSAQKNPTAFYLCASSSGQIYNSPLHFGNGTRLTVT.

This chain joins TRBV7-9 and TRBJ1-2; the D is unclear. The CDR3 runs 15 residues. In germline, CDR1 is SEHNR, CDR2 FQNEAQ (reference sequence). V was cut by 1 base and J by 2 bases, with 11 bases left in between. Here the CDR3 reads CASSLGREGNYGYTF. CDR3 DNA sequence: TGTGCCAGCAGCTTAGGGCGGGAGGGAAACTATGGCTACACCTTC.